The 2 T cell receptor beta chains below were found in one sample sequenced in a study of blood T cell repertoires in COVID-19. Produced via immunoSEQ multiplex PCR; TCRdb's table is partial and in-frame only. The sample lists about 150,000 clones; around three quarters were seen once. Sample: peripheral blood. The receptors stem from a man in his forties or fifties with acute or convalescent COVID-19.

This rearrangement joins TRBV29-1 to TRBJ2-5; no definite D call. This CDR3 is built from 16 residues. V lost 7 bases and J 4 bases, leaving 25 bases between the germline ends. Germline V lookup: CDR1 SQVTM, CDR2 ANQGSEA. This CDR3 is CSEPSSSDRVGETQYF. The CDR3 DNA reads TGCAGCGAACCCTCGTCGAGCGATAGAGTGGGAGAGACCCAGTACTTC.

The chain carries TRBV11-2 and TRBJ2-7; TRBD2 matches 11 bases. V gave up 6 bases and J gave up 12 bases; unmatched junction bases: 10. Germline CDR1 SGHAT, CDR2 FQNNGV. The CDR3 is 13 amino acids. In DNA form, the CDR3 reads TGTGCCAGCAGTTTACGGCTTGGGACTAGCGGGTACTTC. Translation gives CASSLRLGTSGYF.